These T cell receptor beta chains were read from a single sample in a study of T cell changes during pregnancy in multiple sclerosis. Repertoires were generated with immunoSEQ multiplex PCR, while TCRdb's copy carries only in-frame clones and drops some. The repertoire holds approximately 49,000 clones, with approximately 92% as singletons. Here the sequenced sample was CD4+ T cells from peripheral blood mononuclear cells, taken in the second trimester of pregnancy. The receptors derive from a female donor in good health, enrolled as a control in a pregnancy study. CDR3s include the opening cysteine and the closing phenylalanine or tryptophan. Fields, in order: clone size, V gene, D gene, J gene, CDR3 DNA, CDR3 protein. The D gene is left open where the match is weak. Part of the rows lack a size; the others show once, few, many or a class for expanded clones.

-	TRBV10-1	-	TRBJ2-1	TGCGCCAGCAGTTTCCGCGCAGGGGTATCCTCTCGCGGTGAGCAGTTCTTC	CASSFRAGVSSRGEQFF
-	TRBV28	TRBD2	TRBJ2-7	TGTGCCAGCAGTTTTGTACGGGGGGTGAGCTACGAGCAGTACTTC	CASSFVRGVSYEQYF
once	TRBV11-3	-	TRBJ2-1	TGTGCCAGCAGCTTAGCCAGCGCGACCTACAATGAGCAGTTCTTC	CASSLASATYNEQFF
-	TRBV15	TRBD2	TRBJ2-7	TGTGCCACCAGCAGAGGAAGGTCGGGAGGCTACGAGCAGTACTTC	CATSRGRSGGYEQYF
-	TRBV9	TRBD2	TRBJ2-3	TGTGCCAGCAGCTTAACTAGCGGGGGGGACACAGATACGCAGTATTTT	CASSLTSGGDTDTQYF
-	TRBV4-2	-	TRBJ1-6	TGTGCCAGCAGCCAAGATACGGGGAGGGGCGGTTCACCCCTCCACTTT	CASSQDTGRGGSPLHF
-	TRBV6-4	-	TRBJ1-4	TGTGCCAGCAGTGACAGGGAGGGAGAAAAACTGTTTTTT	CASSDREGEKLFF
-	TRBV19	TRBD1	TRBJ1-4	TGTGCCAGCCACAGGGGTCGGACTAATGAAAAACTGTTTTTT	CASHRGRTNEKLFF
-	TRBV6-1	-	TRBJ2-7	TGTGCCAGCAGTGAAGTTTGGGGGCGCGGATTCGAGCAGTACTTC	CASSEVWGRGFEQYF
-	TRBV28	TRBD2	TRBJ2-7	TGTGCCAGCAGTGCTACTAGCGGGAGGTCTTACGAGCAGTACTTC	CASSATSGRSYEQYF
-	TRBV4-1	TRBD2	TRBJ2-7	TGCGCCAGCAGCGATCGAACTAGCGGGGTATACGAGCAGTACTTC	CASSDRTSGVYEQYF
-	TRBV28	TRBD1	TRBJ2-7	TGTGCCAGCAGACAGCCCGGGACAGGGTCTTACGAGCAGTACTTC	CASRQPGTGSYEQYF
once	TRBV6-1	-	TRBJ1-2	TGTGCCAGCAGTGAATCCGCGGGTAACTATGGCTACACCTTC	CASSESAGNYGYTF
once	TRBV28	-	TRBJ2-2	TGTGCCAGCAATCCCGCGCGGCTGAACACCGGGGAGCTGTTTTTT	CASNPARLNTGELFF
once	TRBV29-1	TRBD2	TRBJ2-3	TGCAGCGTAATAGCGGGGGGGCTAGTAGATACGCAGTATTTT	CSVIAGGLVDTQYF